The clone carrying this TCR beta chain was found many times. CDR3 size: 13 residues. CDR1 and CDR2 (germline): MDHEN, SYDVKM. With 4 bases removed from V and 3 bases from J, the gap between germline ends came to 8 bases. Amplification of TCR alpha and beta CDR3 regions from RNA used iRepertoire nested multiplex PCR. Tissue mRNA or PBMC total RNA, roughly 85-450 ng, went into one-step reverse transcription and amplification. TCRdb re-analysed the multiplex PCR reads in MiXCR, keeping a single row per CDR3 protein. This table holds about 400,000 distinct CDR3 sequences, about two fifths found once. The record originates from a study of glioma-infiltrating T cells. For the study at large: Glioblastomas were WHO grade IV, sampled at first diagnosis; low-grade were grade II.

The origin of this receptor is a human donor with low-grade glioma or glioblastoma, undergoing nonglioma brain surgery, or in good health (not recorded which). This chain joins TRBV28 and TRBJ2-3, with D uncertain. The specimen was glioma tissue, nonneoplastic brain tissue, or PBMCs (not recorded which). CDR3 bases: TGTGCCAGCAGTTCGGTGGGAACAGATACGCAGTATTTT. It specifies CASSSVGTDTQYF.